A selection of T cell receptor beta chains follows, all from one sample in a study of long-term antiretroviral therapy in people with HIV. TCRdb keeps only in-frame clones here, not all; method: immunoSEQ multiplex PCR. The sample shows about 24,000 clones, over 80% of them seen only once. The sample in question was unsorted PBMCs, obtained 1.8 years before starting antiretroviral therapy. All receptors derive from a man aged 45-65 years with HIV. Each CDR3 is given with its conserved first and last residue. The order of the fields is V gene, D gene, CDR3 length, clone size, J gene, CDR3 protein, CDR3 DNA. The D gene is left open where the match is weak. Clone size is stated in some rows and not others, as once, few, many or a class when expanded.

>TRBV29-1|-|12|-|TRBJ1-2
CSVVDFNYGYTF
TGCAGCGTTGTCGACTTTAACTATGGCTACACCTTC
>TRBV6-5|-|14|once|TRBJ2-7
CASSYTRHHYEQYF
TGTGCCAGCAGTTACACCCGACACCATTACGAGCAGTACTTC
>TRBV28|-|13|-|TRBJ1-4
CASSLEVYEKLFF
TGTGCCAGCAGTTTGGAAGTTTACGAAAAACTGTTTTTT
>TRBV29-1|-|16|once|TRBJ1-3
CSVEDTTGSSGNTIYF
TGCAGCGTTGAAGATACGACAGGCTCCTCTGGAAACACCATATATTTT
>TRBV9|-|16|once|TRBJ1-2
CASSAHSGTPFYGYTF
TGTGCCAGCAGCGCCCATTCGGGAACCCCCTTCTATGGCTACACCTTC
>TRBV28|-|11|-|TRBJ2-5
CASSSEETQYF
TGTGCCAGCAGTTCCGAAGAGACCCAGTACTTC
>TRBV29-1|-|12|-|TRBJ1-3
CSVEVPGNTIYF
TGCAGCGTTGAGGTCCCTGGAAACACCATATATTTT
>TRBV10-2|-|16|-|TRBJ2-1
CASSEPQAPAYNEQFF
TGCGCCAGCAGTGAGCCACAGGCGCCGGCCTACAATGAGCAGTTCTTC
>TRBV5-1|-|14|-|TRBJ1-2
CASSFGWGNYGYTF
TGCGCCAGCAGCTTTGGTTGGGGTAACTATGGCTACACCTTC
>TRBV5-4|-|17|-|TRBJ2-1
CASSPWGDFHSYNEQFF
TGTGCCAGCAGCCCATGGGGGGACTTTCACTCCTACAATGAGCAGTTCTTC
>TRBV9|TRBD2|16|-|TRBJ2-2
CASSARLAGGTGELFF
TGTGCCAGCAGCGCCCGACTAGCGGGGGGGACCGGGGAGCTGTTTTTT
>TRBV9|TRBD1|14|-|TRBJ2-4
CASSAPDRGNIQYF
TGTGCCAGCAGCGCCCCAGACAGGGGGAACATTCAGTACTTC
>TRBV6-5|-|13|-|TRBJ1-2
CASRNPGAAGYTF
TGTGCCAGCAGGAACCCGGGGGCCGCGGGCTACACCTTC
>TRBV20-1|-|11|-|TRBJ2-7
CSAPRTLEQYF
TGCAGTGCCCCGAGGACTCTCGAGCAGTACTTC
>TRBV29-1|-|15|once|TRBJ2-7
CSVVPATRTTYEQYF
TGCAGCGTTGTGCCAGCAACACGCACTACTTACGAGCAGTACTTC
>TRBV14|-|13|-|TRBJ2-5
CASSQDRAETQYF
TGTGCCAGCAGCCAAGATCGGGCGGAGACCCAGTACTTC
>TRBV7-2|-|11|-|TRBJ2-7
CASSLSYEQYF
TGTGCCAGCAGCCTCTCCTACGAGCAGTACTTC
>TRBV19|-|17|once|TRBJ2-5
CASSRLLADLKGETQYF
TGTGCCAGTAGCCGATTGCTGGCCGATTTGAAAGGAGAGACCCAGTACTTC
>TRBV27|TRBD1|18|-|TRBJ2-2
CASSLGQQGTGDTGELFF
TGTGCCAGCAGTTTAGGGCAGCAGGGGACAGGGGACACCGGGGAGCTGTTTTTT
>TRBV11-2|-|11|-|TRBJ2-7
CASSEYYEQYF
TGTGCCAGCAGCGAGTACTACGAGCAGTACTTC
>TRBV13|-|15|once|TRBJ2-5
CASSLGPGTGETQYF
TGTGCCAGCAGCTTAGGACCAGGGACCGGGGAGACCCAGTACTTC
>TRBV10-3|TRBD1|14|-|TRBJ1-1
CAISGTGSRGEAFF
TGTGCCATCAGTGGGACAGGGTCCAGGGGTGAAGCTTTCTTT
>TRBV7-2|-|13|-|TRBJ2-2
CASSLAGTGELFF
TGTGCCAGCAGCTTAGCGGGAACCGGGGAGCTGTTTTTT
>TRBV4-2|-|14|-|TRBJ2-1
CASSQDDRLGEQFF
TGTGCCAGCAGCCAAGACGACCGGTTGGGTGAGCAGTTCTTC
>TRBV7-3|-|13|once|TRBJ2-1
CASSSEQGGVQFF
TGTGCCAGCAGCTCCGAACAGGGTGGAGTGCAGTTCTTC
>TRBV19|-|14|-|TRBJ1-1
CASTEAEGDTEAFF
TGTGCCAGTACCGAAGCGGAAGGAGACACTGAAGCTTTCTTT
>TRBV5-4|-|14|-|TRBJ1-6
CASSLAGAASPLHF
TGTGCCAGCAGCTTGGCCGGCGCCGCGTCACCCCTCCACTTT
>TRBV30|TRBD1|15|-|TRBJ1-3
CAWSQGASSGNTIYF
TGTGCCTGGAGTCAGGGGGCGAGCTCTGGAAACACCATATATTTT
>TRBV7-9|TRBD2|17|-|TRBJ2-4
CASSSALAGGLKNIQYF
TGTGCCAGCAGCTCGGCGCTGGCGGGAGGGTTGAAAAACATTCAGTACTTC
>TRBV20-1|-|11|-|TRBJ2-1
CSASRDNEQFF
TGCAGTGCTAGTCGCGACAATGAGCAGTTCTTC
>TRBV18|TRBD1|14|-|TRBJ2-5
CASSPGTGRETQYF
TGTGCCAGCTCACCAGGGACAGGGCGAGAGACCCAGTACTTC
>TRBV6-1|-|14|-|TRBJ2-3
CASSSQSSTDTQYF
TGTGCCAGCAGTAGCCAGTCTAGCACAGATACGCAGTATTTT